The present T cell receptor beta chain was sequenced within a study of shared clonotypes between healthy human individuals. Findings and limits, study-wide: Sampling involved blood alone; tissue repertoires likely differ.

Remarks on this clone: Its antigen is not identified.

The CDR3 covers 13 residues. In germline, CDR1 is MNHEY, CDR2 SMNVEV (reference sequence). Trimming removed 6 bases from V and 4 bases from J, with 12 bases in between. Sequencing used immunoSEQ multiplex PCR; TCRdb keeps in-frame clones, though not all of them. This table has 2.3 million or so clones, more than 80% appearing once. The V and J genes are TRBV27 and TRBJ2-5; TRBD1 is a possible D gene (5 bases). The sample was naive CD4+ T cells from PBMCs. Subset: CD45RA+ positively selected. The origin of this receptor is a man between 18 and 35 years old in good health. Some clones in this sample may be carry-over from other donors' samples. The CDR3 region has the DNA TGTGCCAGCAGGCCTTTAGACAGAGAGACCCAGTACTTC. This gives the protein CASRPLDRETQYF.